This T cell receptor beta chain was sequenced during a study of Tregs in tolerant kidney transplant recipients. Study-wide findings and caveats: The small number of patients limits these findings pending further validation. Some patients' samples used different primers over time, so nucleotide sequences weren't comparable.

A remark on this clone: Its antigen is unidentified.

Clones were sequenced by immunoSEQ multiplex PCR, and TCRdb holds only the in-frame ones, with some missing. The profile covers fewer than 80,000 clones, with more than 95% appearing a single time and around 0.34% taken by the ten largest. The germline gives CDR1 SGHAT, CDR2 FQDESV (reference sequence). This CDR3 spans 14 amino acids. V was trimmed by 2 bases and J by 5 bases, leaving 10 bases between them. V is TRBV11-1 and J is TRBJ2-1; D not certain. The TCR was taken from a human donor who received a combined kidney and bone marrow transplant. Sequenced material: Tregs from blood, taken before the transplant. The CDR3: CASSLFRQDNEQFF. The CDR3 coding sequence is TGTGCCAGCAGCTTATTTCGGCAGGACAATGAGCAGTTCTTC.